The sequence of this T cell receptor beta chain was determined in a study of T cell clones after liver transplantation. Overall study: TCRbeta sequencing after a pre-transplant mixed lymphocyte reaction identified graft-donor-reactive clones, later tracked in post-transplant blood.

Alloreactive TCRbeta sequences came from sequencing proliferating CFSE-low cells in the MLR. Pre-transplant recipient cells responded to graft donor PBMCs, splenocytes, lymph-node cells, or third-party PBMCs. As for this clone: The antigen remains undetermined.

Notes on the study in general: Rather than being deleted, graft donor-reactive T cells may have moved into the graft. In most of the 8 subjects, circulating graft-donor-reactive CD4 TCRbeta sequences fell significantly after transplant.

CDR3 length equals 15 residues. Between the trimmed V and J ends, which lost 3 bases and 0 bases, there was a span of 12 bases. CDR1 and CDR2 (germline): SGHTA, FQGTGA. TCRdb's copy holds only in-frame clones and misses some; the assay was immunoSEQ multiplex PCR. This sample has some 1,100 clones, with approximately 40% found just once. The TCR was taken from a human patient who received a liver transplant. A share of the T cells may be of graft donor origin. Sequences were obtained from CD4+ T cells from cultured PBMCs. The chain uses TRBV7-3 and TRBJ2-7; D possibly matches TRBD1 or TRBD2 (5 bases each). In DNA, the CDR3 is TGTGCCAGCAGCTTCGAGGGGCAATACTCCTACGAGCAGTACTTC. As protein: CASSFEGQYSYEQYF.